This T cell receptor (beta chain) derives from a study of control samples from healthy donors and cancer patients. V lost 5 bases to trimming and J lost 5 bases, with 6 bases between them. This CDR3 has 11 amino acids. CDR1 SGHVS and CDR2 FQNEAQ come from the germline V gene. Clones were read by immunoSEQ multiplex PCR, and TCRdb kept only the in-frame ones, dropping some. The data contain about 57,000 clones, about 91% of them singletons. J is TRBJ1-2 and V is TRBV7-8; D unclear. This clonotype was obtained from a man younger than 45 with colorectal cancer. Material for sequencing was PBMCs. The CDR3 coding sequence is TGTGCCAGCAGCCCTGGGTATGGCTACACCTTC. Protein product: CASSPGYGYTF.